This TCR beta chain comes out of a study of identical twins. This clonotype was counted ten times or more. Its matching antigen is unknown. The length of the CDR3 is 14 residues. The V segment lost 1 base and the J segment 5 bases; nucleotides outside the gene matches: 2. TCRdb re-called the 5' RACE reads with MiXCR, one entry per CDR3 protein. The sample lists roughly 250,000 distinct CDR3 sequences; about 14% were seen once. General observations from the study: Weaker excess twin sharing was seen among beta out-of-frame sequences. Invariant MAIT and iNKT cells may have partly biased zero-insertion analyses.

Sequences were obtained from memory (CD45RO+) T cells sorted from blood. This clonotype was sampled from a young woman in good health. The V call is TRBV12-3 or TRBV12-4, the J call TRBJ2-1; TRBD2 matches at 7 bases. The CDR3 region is CASSLGLAHNEQFF. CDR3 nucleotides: TGTGCCAGCAGTTTAGGACTAGCCCACAATGAGCAGTTCTTC.